The clone carrying this T cell receptor (beta chain) was picked up many times. Antigen specificity is unknown. This sample is part of a study of T cells after posttransplantation cyclophosphamide. General study points: After PTCy, TRB diversity resembled that of CNI/methotrexate controls. Tissue-infiltrating T cells from skin or gut overlapped little with blood T cells.

The related graft donor's blood sample was taken on the day of bone marrow donation. In germline, CDR1 is KGHSH, CDR2 LQKENI. This CDR3 is 13 amino acids long. Trimming took 6 bases from V and 10 from J, leaving 16 bases between them. Assay: immunoSEQ multiplex PCR; the TCRdb copy retains only in-frame clones and omits some. There are 20,000 to 25,000 clones in the sample, none observed a single time. The chain combines TRBV18 with TRBJ2-1; D ambiguous. The receptor was isolated from a woman aged 50 to 60 in good health, CMV-negative, and a related stem cell transplant donor. The source material was PBMCs. The CDR3 protein is CASSPGQTHEQFF. The DNA of the CDR3 is TGTGCCAGCTCCCCGGGTCAGACCCACGAGCAGTTCTTC.